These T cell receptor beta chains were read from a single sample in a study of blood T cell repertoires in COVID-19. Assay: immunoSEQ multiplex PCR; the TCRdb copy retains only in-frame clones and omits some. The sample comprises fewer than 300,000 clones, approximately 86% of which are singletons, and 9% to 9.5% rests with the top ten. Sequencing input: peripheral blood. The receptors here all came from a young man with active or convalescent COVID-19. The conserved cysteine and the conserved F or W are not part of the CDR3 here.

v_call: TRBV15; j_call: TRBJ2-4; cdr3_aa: ATSFPRGLAGERNIQY
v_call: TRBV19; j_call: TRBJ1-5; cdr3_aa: ASSMESGTGRVQPQH
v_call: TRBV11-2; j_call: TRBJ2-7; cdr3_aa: ASSHAGTGGEQY
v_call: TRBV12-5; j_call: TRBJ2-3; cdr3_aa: ASGLADRVSTDTQY
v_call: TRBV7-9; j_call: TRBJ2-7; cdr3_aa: ASGAGTGPYYEQY
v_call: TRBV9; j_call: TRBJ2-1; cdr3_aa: ASSVVAGVYNEQF
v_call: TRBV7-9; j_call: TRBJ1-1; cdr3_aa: ASSSRPSEAF
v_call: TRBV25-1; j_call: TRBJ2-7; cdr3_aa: ASSEYDGHYEQY
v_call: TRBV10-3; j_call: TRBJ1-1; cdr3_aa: AISGTGNPNTEAF
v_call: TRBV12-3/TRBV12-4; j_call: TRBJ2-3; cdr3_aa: ASSSIQTDTQY
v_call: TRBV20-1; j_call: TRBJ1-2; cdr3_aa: GTGGVYGYT
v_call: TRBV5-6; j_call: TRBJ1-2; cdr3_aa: ASRQQGNYGYT
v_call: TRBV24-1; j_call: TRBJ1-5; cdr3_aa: ATSASGDNQPQH
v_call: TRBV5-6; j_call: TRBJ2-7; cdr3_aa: ASSAYHRGYEQY
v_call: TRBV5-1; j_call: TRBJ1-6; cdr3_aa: ASSLHASGQTNNSPLH
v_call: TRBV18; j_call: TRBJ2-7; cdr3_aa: ASSPGTGVWEQY
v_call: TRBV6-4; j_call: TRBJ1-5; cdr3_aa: ASSDSELGGSNQPQH
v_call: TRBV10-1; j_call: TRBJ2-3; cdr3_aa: ASSALAGGPTDTQY
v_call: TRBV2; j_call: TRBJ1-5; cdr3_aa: ASSVKGARNQPQH
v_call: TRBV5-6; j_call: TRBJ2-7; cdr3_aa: ASSSSYEQY
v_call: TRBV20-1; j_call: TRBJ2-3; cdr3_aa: RRRGRDTQY
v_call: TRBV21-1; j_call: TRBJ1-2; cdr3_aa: ASSKGEVGYT
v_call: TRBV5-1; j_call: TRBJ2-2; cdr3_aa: ASSLVQGGTGELF
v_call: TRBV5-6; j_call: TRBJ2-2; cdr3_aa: ASSLLTGGTGELF
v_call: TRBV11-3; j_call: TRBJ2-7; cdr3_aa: ASSRPSKRGEGDEQY
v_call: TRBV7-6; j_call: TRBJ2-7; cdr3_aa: ASSLAGIAGGYTYEQY
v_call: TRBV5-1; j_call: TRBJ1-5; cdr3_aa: ASSLLGEGGQPQH
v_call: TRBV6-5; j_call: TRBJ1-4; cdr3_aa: ASKVVGQGNEKLF
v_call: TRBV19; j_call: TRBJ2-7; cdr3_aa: ASKPSGGNSAAEQY
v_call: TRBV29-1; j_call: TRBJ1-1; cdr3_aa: SVVEWNTEAF
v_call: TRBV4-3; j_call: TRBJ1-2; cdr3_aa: ASSQDGAGRGPRGYGYT
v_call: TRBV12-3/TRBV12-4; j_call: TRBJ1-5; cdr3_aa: ASSLAGNQPQH
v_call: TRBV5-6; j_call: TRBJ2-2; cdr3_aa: ASSLVQNTGELF
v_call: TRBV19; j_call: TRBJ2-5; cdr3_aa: ASSSSGTARETQY
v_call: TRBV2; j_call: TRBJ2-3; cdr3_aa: ASIWWEHTDTQY
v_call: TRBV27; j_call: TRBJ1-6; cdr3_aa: ASSSGGLDSPLH
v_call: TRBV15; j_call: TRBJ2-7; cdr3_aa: ATAFGEISYEQY
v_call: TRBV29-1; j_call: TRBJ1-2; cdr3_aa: SVVPGQGNYGYT
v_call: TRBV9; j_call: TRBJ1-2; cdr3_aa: ASSVGSRVPFYGYT
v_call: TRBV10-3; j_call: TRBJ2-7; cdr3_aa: AIGQDAYEQY
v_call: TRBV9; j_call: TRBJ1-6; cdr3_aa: ASSVGQGPVSSPLH
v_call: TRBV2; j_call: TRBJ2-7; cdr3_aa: ASSVYTRGLGEQY
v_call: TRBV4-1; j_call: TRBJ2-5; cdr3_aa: ASSQVASGGKTQY
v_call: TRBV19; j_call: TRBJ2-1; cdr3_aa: ASTEMGQGLNEQF
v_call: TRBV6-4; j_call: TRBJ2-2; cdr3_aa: ASSDPWASGGAGELF
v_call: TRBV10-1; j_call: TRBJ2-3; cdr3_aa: ASSPGGVPDTQY
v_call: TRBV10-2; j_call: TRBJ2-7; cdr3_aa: ASRGTSGDYEQY
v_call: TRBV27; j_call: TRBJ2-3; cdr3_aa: ASSLLDRITGTQY
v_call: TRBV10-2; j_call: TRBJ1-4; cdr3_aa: ASSETGPTNEKLF